This entry lists 17 T cell receptor beta chains sequenced from one sample in a study of T cells in Graves' hyperthyroidism and ophthalmopathy. What was amplified from RNA transcripts were TCR beta CDR3 regions. The study used the HTBI primer set for a first-round RT-PCR of the TCR CDR3. TCRdb redid the calling of the multiplex PCR reads with MiXCR, one entry per CDR3 protein. The table includes around 290,000 distinct CDR3 sequences, around 15% detected once. Sequenced input: blood. These receptors were obtained from a woman in her sixties or seventies with Graves' ophthalmopathy.

In regard to this clonotype: A junction end diverges from the germline sequence, so it may reflect a read error. The chain links TRBV6-1 to TRBJ2-5; D remains unclear. The germline gives CDR1 MNHNS, CDR2 SASEGT. This CDR3 has 10 residues. CDR3 bases: TGTGCCAGCGGTGACGAGACCCAGTACTTC. Its translation: CASGDETQYF.

This clonotype was picked up many times. The chain recombines TRBV18 with TRBJ2-1, with 7 bases lining up with TRBD1. There are 16 residues in the CDR3. J lost 12 bases, V lost 2 bases, and 16 bases had no gene match. CDR1 and CDR2 (germline): KGHSH, LQKENI. The CDR3 coding sequence is TGTGCCAGCTCACCAGGGTGGACAGGCCACCAGGTCGGGCAGTTCTTC. It specifies CASSPGWTGHQVGQFF. The full variable domain, rest sourced from reference TRBV18 and TRBJ2-1, is NAGVMQNPRHLVRRRGQEARLRCSPMKGHSHVYWYRQLPEEGLKFMVYLQKENIIDESGMPKERFSAEFPKEGPSILRIQQVVRGDSAAYFCASSPGWTGHQVGQFFGPGTRLTVL.

The chain recombines TRBV5-6 with TRBJ2-2; 13 nucleotides line up with TRBD2. The germline gives CDR1 SGHDT, CDR2 YYEEEE. This CDR3 is built from 17 residues. V gave up 4 bases and J gave up 0 bases; unmatched junction bases: 3. This CDR3 is CASSGLAGATNTGELFF. CDR3 nucleotide sequence: TGTGCCAGCAGCGGACTAGCGGGGGCCACGAACACCGGGGAGCTGTTTTTT.

The rearrangement links TRBV28 to TRBJ2-5; TRBD1 aligns across 8 bases. The CDR3 contains 14 residues. Germline CDR1 reads MDHEN; CDR2 reads SYDVKM. V lost 6 bases to trimming and J lost 6 bases; unmatched junction nucleotides: 9. As DNA, the CDR3 is TGTGCCAGCAGCTCCGCAGGGGGCGTTAAGACCCAGTACTTC. This sequence encodes CASSSAGGVKTQYF.

This clonotype turned up a few times. In nucleotides, the CDR3 is TGTGCCAGCAGTTACCCGCGTTCTGGCTACACCTTC. It translates to CASSYPRSGYTF. This chain links TRBV6-5 with TRBJ1-2; no firm D call. The ends were cut back, 2 bases at V and 7 bases at J, with 8 bases in the middle. CDR3 length: 12 residues. CDR1 is MNHEY and CDR2 is SVGAGI in the germline V gene.

This clonotype was recorded at least ten times. DNA for the CDR3: TGTGCCAGCAGTCCTCCCCGACTAGCGGGCGCCCCGCCATTATACGAGCAGTACTTC. It translates to CASSPPRLAGAPPLYEQYF. The chain uses TRBV28 and TRBJ2-7; TRBD2 matches 10 bases. The CDR3 is 19 residues long. Germline assignment: CDR1 MDHEN and CDR2 SYDVKM. J was trimmed by 4 bases and V by 5 bases; bases with no gene match: 20. The variable domain in full, with the rest retrieved from reference TRBV28 and TRBJ2-7, is DVKVTQSSRYLVKRTGEKVFLECVQDMDHENMFWYRQDPGLGLRLIYFSYDVKMKEKGDIPEGYSVSREKKERFSLILESASTNQTSMYLCASSPPRLAGAPPLYEQYFGPGTRLTVT.

This clonotype was observed many times. The rearrangement uses TRBV6-1 and TRBJ2-3; the D gene is possibly TRBD2 (6 bases). Deletions cut 5 bases from V and 5 bases from J, with 17 bases between. The CDR3 is 15 residues long. CDR1 is MNHNS and CDR2 is SASEGT in the germline V gene. CDR3 loop: CASSLGPGGGDTQYF. The CDR3 DNA reads TGTGCCAGCAGTCTAGGGCCCGGGGGAGGAGATACGCAGTATTTT.

This clonotype has at least ten counts. The chain links TRBV7-2 to TRBJ1-1, with a tentative D call TRBD1 (5 bases). Germline CDR1 reads SGHTA; CDR2 reads FQGNSA. The CDR3 consists of 15 residues. The V end lost 5 bases, the J end lost 5 bases, and 18 bases lay between the germline ends. CDR3: CASSVIPGGGTEAFF. CDR3 DNA: TGTGCCAGCAGCGTAATACCGGGGGGTGGGACTGAAGCTTTCTTT.

This clonotype was seen a handful of times. This sequence joins TRBV6-5 and TRBJ1-5, with D maybe TRBD1 (5 bases). Germline CDR1 reads MNHEY; CDR2 reads SVGAGI. The CDR3 is made up of 16 amino acids. V lost 0 bases and J 5 bases, leaving 14 bases between the germline ends. The DNA for the CDR3 is TGTGCCAGCAGTTACTCGGGACGGGGCGGCGATCAGCCCCAGCATTTT. Protein product: CASSYSGRGGDQPQHF.

This clonotype showed up many times. The chain carries TRBV19 and TRBJ2-3; 9 nucleotides align to TRBD1. Trimming cost V 6 bases and J 3 bases; bases outside gene matches: 1. Germline values: CDR1 LNHDA, CDR2 SQIVND (reference sequence). The CDR3 runs to 13 residues. The CDR3 DNA sequence: TGTGCCAGTAGGGACAGGGGAACAGATACGCAGTATTTT. Translation: CASRDRGTDTQYF.

CDR3 coding DNA: TGTGCCAGTAGTATTCTCGGACTAGCGAACAATGAGCAGTTCTTC. It translates to CASSILGLANNEQFF. The chain couples TRBV19 to TRBJ2-1; 9 nucleotides line up with TRBD2. CDR1 is LNHDA and CDR2 is SQIVND in the germline V gene (reference sequence). This CDR3 is 15 amino acids long. V shed 3 bases and J 5 bases; nucleotides not matched to a gene: 5.

This clonotype was picked up a small number of times. The chain links TRBV10-3 to TRBJ2-6; no clear D gene. With 3 bases removed from V and 0 bases from J, the gap between germline ends came to 18 bases. CDR1 and CDR2 from the germline V gene are ENHRY and SYGVKD. The CDR3 extends over 19 amino acids. The CDR3 DNA follows: TGTGCCATCAGTGAAATCTTCGGTATTGGGAACTCTGGGGCCAACGTCCTGACTTTC. Amino acids: CAISEIFGIGNSGANVLTF.

This clonotype has at least ten counts. The chain is built from TRBV5-5 and TRBJ2-5; D call uncertain. V gave up 0 bases and J gave up 2 bases, with 11 bases separating them. Germline values: CDR1 SGHKS, CDR2 YYEKEE (reference sequence). CDR3 length: 15 amino acids. CDR3 coding DNA: TGTGCCAGCAGCTTGGGGGAAGGACGGCAAGAGACCCAGTACTTC. Translating gives CASSLGEGRQETQYF.

This rearrangement joins TRBV20-1 to TRBJ2-7; the match to TRBD1 covers 10 bases. From germline, CDR1 is DFQATT and CDR2 SNEGSKA (reference sequence). The CDR3 is 13 residues long. The V and J ends lost 2 bases and 4 bases, in that order; junction bases with no gene match: 2. In DNA form, the CDR3 reads TGCAGTGCTAGACGGGACAGGGGATACGAGCAGTACTTC. Its protein product is CSARRDRGYEQYF.

This clonotype showed up many times. The gene calls are TRBV2 and TRBJ2-3, with 14 bases aligning to TRBD2. With V trimmed by 4 bases and J by 3 bases, 9 bases remained unmatched. Germline lookup yields CDR1 SNHLY and CDR2 FYNNEI. The CDR3 is made up of 18 amino acids. For the CDR3, the DNA is TGTGCCAGCAGTGGGACTAGCGGGAGGAGGGCTGGTACAGATACGCAGTATTTT. It yields the protein CASSGTSGRRAGTDTQYF.

In its sample, this clonotype was seen many times. The chain is built from TRBV5-1 and TRBJ1-1; D is possibly TRBD1 (6 bases). Trimming took off 2 bases at V and 7 bases at J, with 12 bases between the two ends. This CDR3 has 13 amino acids. From germline, CDR1 is SGHRS and CDR2 YFSETQ. CDR3 DNA sequence: TGCGCCAGCAGCTTTCGGACAGAAGGTGAAGCTTTCTTT. This translates into CASSFRTEGEAFF.

This clonotype has ten or more counts. CDR3 loop: CASSSRQGNTDTQYF. The CDR3 coding sequence is TGTGCCAGCAGTTCACGACAGGGAAACACAGATACGCAGTATTTT. The V call is TRBV12-3 or TRBV12-4, the J call TRBJ2-3, with 7 bases that match TRBD1. This CDR3 comprises 15 residues. Trimming removed 4 bases from V and 2 bases from J; junction bases left unmatched: 6.